This T cell receptor (beta chain) was found in a study of T-cell reconstitution after alpha-beta-depleted transplantation in children. Notes on the study in general: Alpha-beta T cells about two months after transplant reportedly derived from several hundred expanded graft clones. Surviving recipient T cells and thymic progenitors accounted for the high day-60 TCRbeta diversity observed in some patients. T-cell counts and diversity were attributed mostly to newly produced T cells one year after transplant.

In its sample, this clonotype was seen many times. As yet, its antigen is unknown. Researchers prepared the TCRbeta library using unique molecular identifiers, the study reports. TCRdb called the PCR reads again in MiXCR, with one record for every CDR3 protein. The sample holds 150,000 to 250,000 distinct CDR3 sequences, 5% to 7.5% seen once. CDR1 and CDR2 from the germline V gene are SGHTA and FQGNSA. This CDR3 is built from 15 residues. Deletions cut 6 bases from V and 0 bases from J, with 12 bases between. The clonotype was recovered from a girl under three years old with combined immunodeficiency, due to receive a stem cell transplant. The chain has TRBV7-2 and TRBJ2-1; D is unclear. This specimen consisted of PBMCs, obtained before TCRalphabeta/CD19-depleted stem cell transplant. CDR3 loop: CASSSPPSSYNEQFF. DNA for the CDR3: TGTGCCAGCAGTTCCCCACCAAGCTCCTACAATGAGCAGTTCTTC.